These T cell receptor beta chains were read from a single sample in a study of CD8 T cells in ankylosing spondylitis. TCRdb fed the 5' RACE reads into MiXCR, producing one record per CDR3 protein. The sample includes roughly 440,000 distinct CDR3 sequences, about 15% seen only once; the top ten take 1%. The specimen sequenced was blood, either unsorted or a sorted T cell fraction (not recorded which). These receptor sequences come from a male donor with ankylosing spondylitis. CDR3s include the opening cysteine and the closing phenylalanine or tryptophan. The D gene is left open where the match is weak. Clone size is not always given. Where it is, it says once, few, many or a class for expanded clones.

abundance,v_gene,j_gene,d_gene,CDR3aa,CDR3nt
many,TRBV12-3/TRBV12-4,TRBJ2-3,TRBD2,CASSPPSGQGLAGGRLYF,TGTGCCAGCAGCCCTCCCTCGGGGCAAGGACTAGCGGGAGGGAGGCTGTATTTT
few,TRBV20-1,TRBJ1-2,-,CSARTANYGYTF,TGCAGTGCTCGGACAGCAAATTATGGCTACACCTTC
many,TRBV4-1,TRBJ2-1,TRBD1,CASSGGQAYNEQFF,TGCGCCAGCAGTGGGGGACAGGCCTACAATGAGCAGTTCTTC
few,TRBV6-4,TRBJ2-2,-,CASSPLGSGELFF,TGTGCCAGCAGTCCACTAGGTTCCGGGGAGCTGTTTTTT
-,TRBV6-5,TRBJ1-5,-,CASSYFPSGGLGQPQHF,TGTGCCAGCAGTTACTTTCCCTCCGGGGGCTTGGGTCAGCCCCAGCATTTT
few,TRBV20-1,TRBJ2-3,-,CSAREGTGTQYF,TGCAGTGCTAGAGAAGGGACGGGTACGCAGTATTTT
few,TRBV5-6,TRBJ2-7,TRBD2,CASSLPASGSMDF,TGTGCCAGCAGCTTGCCGGCTAGCGGGAGTATGGACTTC
-,TRBV20-1,TRBJ1-2,TRBD1,CGATGGNGYGYTF,TGCGGTGCAACAGGGGGAAATGGGTATGGCTACACCTTC
-,TRBV5-1,TRBJ2-7,-,CASTLTGTTSYEQYF,TGCGCCAGCACCTTGACCGGGACCACCTCCTACGAGCAGTACTTC
-,TRBV2,TRBJ2-1,TRBD1,CASTRQGSYNEQFF,TGTGCCAGCACCAGACAGGGTTCCTACAATGAGCAGTTCTTC
few,TRBV18,TRBJ2-7,TRBD1,CASSRAGTGEYEQYF,TGTGCCAGCTCACGAGCCGGGACAGGGGAGTACGAGCAGTACTTC
few,TRBV7-9,TRBJ2-7,TRBD2,CASGPGLAGGYEQYF,TGTGCCAGCGGGCCGGGACTAGCGGGAGGATACGAGCAGTACTTC
few,TRBV9,TRBJ2-3,-,CASSVAPGTSTDTQYF,TGTGCCAGCAGCGTAGCTCCCGGAACTAGCACAGATACGCAGTATTTT
few,TRBV27,TRBJ1-2,-,CASARVLGDPNYGYTF,TGTGCCAGCGCTCGAGTCCTCGGGGACCCAAACTATGGCTACACCTTC
-,TRBV5-1,TRBJ2-1,-,CASSLVSGPLYNEQFF,TGCGCCAGCAGCTTGGTCTCGGGCCCCCTTTACAATGAGCAGTTCTTC
few,TRBV12-3/TRBV12-4,TRBJ1-5,-,CASSFGRQPQHF,TGTGCCAGCAGTTTTGGTAGACAGCCCCAGCATTTT
-,TRBV5-8,TRBJ1-2,-,CASSHTVNYGYTF,TGTGCCAGCAGTCATACAGTGAACTATGGCTACACCTTC
-,TRBV19,TRBJ1-3,-,CASTPNSGNTIYF,TGTGCCAGTACCCCGAACTCTGGAAACACCATATATTTT
few,TRBV5-1,TRBJ2-1,-,CASSFDGGLYNEQFF,TGCGCCAGCAGCTTTGACGGGGGGCTTTACAATGAGCAGTTCTTC
-,TRBV7-9,TRBJ2-1,-,CASSTRSHEQFF,TGTGCCAGCAGCACCCGTTCGCATGAGCAGTTCTTC
few,TRBV7-3,TRBJ2-1,TRBD2,CASSATGTTYNEQFF,TGTGCCAGCAGCGCGACCGGGACTACCTACAATGAGCAGTTCTTC
-,TRBV12-3/TRBV12-4,TRBJ2-2,-,CASSLGTVSNTGELFF,TGTGCCAGCAGTTTAGGTACGGTTTCGAACACCGGGGAGCTGTTTTTT
-,TRBV3-1,TRBJ1-5,-,CASSQADRGRNQPQHF,TGTGCCAGCAGCCAAGCCGACAGAGGGCGAAATCAGCCCCAGCATTTT
-,TRBV18,TRBJ2-5,-,CASSPIPTQETQYF,TGTGCCAGCTCACCCATCCCCACCCAAGAGACCCAGTACTTC
-,TRBV7-6,TRBJ1-1,-,CASSSRERTEAFF,TGTGCCAGCAGCTCCAGAGAAAGGACTGAAGCTTTCTTT
few,TRBV7-2,TRBJ2-7,TRBD1,CASSSLPTGSEQYF,TGTGCCAGCAGCTCACTTCCGACAGGGTCCGAGCAGTACTTC
-,TRBV2,TRBJ2-1,-,CASRGRSSYNEQFF,TGTGCCAGCAGAGGCAGGAGCTCCTACAATGAGCAGTTCTTC
-,TRBV19,TRBJ2-7,TRBD2,CASSLQAGGRYEQYF,TGTGCCAGTAGTCTCCAAGCGGGAGGGCGGTACGAGCAGTACTTC
-,TRBV30,TRBJ1-5,-,CAWRGGSPTLSNQAQHF,TGTGCCTGGAGGGGGGGTTCCCCCACCCTTAGCAATCAGGCCCAGCATTTT
few,TRBV24-1,TRBJ2-3,TRBD2,CATSDLSGGTDTQYF,TGTGCCACCAGTGACCTTAGCGGGGGCACAGATACGCAGTATTTT
few,TRBV14,TRBJ2-3,-,CASSQQGWDTQYF,TGTGCCAGCAGCCAACAGGGTTGGGATACGCAGTATTTT
few,TRBV7-9,TRBJ1-1,-,CASSLVDSSTEAFF,TGTGCCAGCAGCTTAGTGGACAGCAGCACTGAAGCTTTCTTT
few,TRBV20-1,TRBJ1-2,-,CSTKRDQRSLYGYTF,TGCAGTACAAAAAGGGACCAGCGGTCCCTCTATGGCTACACCTTC
-,TRBV7-3,TRBJ2-7,-,CASSVTASYEQYF,TGTGCCAGCAGCGTGACAGCCTCCTACGAGCAGTACTTC
-,TRBV12-3/TRBV12-4,TRBJ1-5,TRBD1,CASSTPRTGGFQPQHF,TGTGCCAGCAGTACCCCTCGGACAGGGGGCTTTCAGCCCCAGCATTTT
-,TRBV15,TRBJ1-4,-,CATSSVGATNEKLFF,TGTGCCACCAGCAGCGTGGGCGCAACTAATGAAAAACTGTTTTTT
few,TRBV21-1,TRBJ2-5,-,CASSKRVGGRHQETQYF,TGTGCCAGCAGCAAAAGGGTCGGGGGCAGGCACCAAGAGACCCAGTACTTC
many,TRBV5-1,TRBJ2-3,-,CASGVDTQYF,TGCGCCAGCGGGGTAGATACGCAGTATTTT
-,TRBV25-1,TRBJ1-1,TRBD1,CASSAADRAPGKTEAFF,TGTGCCAGCAGTGCCGCAGACAGGGCACCGGGGAAGACTGAAGCTTTCTTT
-,TRBV7-9,TRBJ2-1,-,CASSLVRFNEQFF,TGTGCCAGCAGCTTAGTAAGGTTCAATGAGCAGTTCTTC
few,TRBV4-1,TRBJ2-1,TRBD1,CASREPGQGTNEQFF,TGCGCCAGCAGAGAACCGGGACAGGGTACGAATGAGCAGTTCTTC
-,TRBV5-1,TRBJ2-7,-,CASSLGQVDYEQYF,TGCGCCAGCAGCTTGGGTCAGGTAGACTACGAGCAGTACTTC
few,TRBV18,TRBJ2-1,-,CASSPRSYNEQFF,TGTGCCAGCTCACCCCGGTCCTACAATGAGCAGTTCTTC
few,TRBV27,TRBJ1-5,-,CASSPRENQPQHF,TGTGCCAGCAGTCCCCGTGAGAATCAGCCCCAGCATTTT
many,TRBV6-5,TRBJ1-5,TRBD1,CASSSGTGGFSNQPQHF,TGTGCCAGCAGTTCCGGGACAGGTGGTTTTAGCAATCAGCCCCAGCATTTT
-,TRBV29-1,TRBJ1-6,-,CSAAVGGNSPLHF,TGCAGCGCTGCGGTTGGGGGGAATTCACCCCTCCACTTT
-,TRBV7-8,TRBJ2-5,-,CASSLDSSETQYF,TGTGCCAGCAGCTTGGACAGTTCCGAGACCCAGTACTTC
few,TRBV6-6,TRBJ1-5,-,CASRWTENQPQHF,TGTGCCAGCAGATGGACAGAGAATCAGCCCCAGCATTTT
-,TRBV28,TRBJ2-7,-,CASSFPLTSSEQYF,TGTGCCAGCAGTTTCCCCTTGACCTCCTCCGAGCAGTACTTC
-,TRBV20-1,TRBJ2-6,-,CSVLKANVLTF,TGCAGTGTATTAAAGGCCAACGTCCTGACTTTC
few,TRBV3-1,TRBJ1-3,TRBD1,CASSARQGGNTIYF,TGTGCCAGCAGCGCCCGACAGGGAGGAAACACCATATATTTT
many,TRBV4-2,TRBJ2-5,-,CASSQDRDLTLETQYF,TGTGCCAGCAGCCAAGACAGGGACCTTACTCTGGAGACCCAGTACTTC
-,TRBV6-5,TRBJ2-5,-,CASSYSMVRGGGQETQYF,TGTGCCAGCAGTTACTCGATGGTACGGGGTGGAGGCCAAGAGACCCAGTACTTC
many,TRBV29-1,TRBJ2-5,TRBD1,CSVQKGAETQYF,TGCAGCGTTCAGAAGGGGGCCGAGACCCAGTACTTC
-,TRBV7-2,TRBJ2-1,TRBD1,CASSPRGRGHNEQFF,TGTGCCAGCAGCCCCCGGGGCAGGGGGCATAATGAGCAGTTCTTC
few,TRBV29-1,TRBJ2-7,TRBD1,CSVDMGQGVSTEQYF,TGCAGCGTTGATATGGGGCAGGGGGTATCTACGGAGCAGTACTTC
-,TRBV5-1,TRBJ2-7,-,CASSSKGLSYEQYF,TGCGCCAGCAGCTCGAAAGGACTTTCCTACGAGCAGTACTTC
-,TRBV20-1,TRBJ1-5,-,CSANVGQINQPQHF,TGCAGTGCTAATGTTGGACAGATCAATCAGCCCCAGCATTTT
-,TRBV28,TRBJ1-1,TRBD1,CASSFIYMAGGPLNTEAFF,TGTGCCAGCAGTTTTATCTACATGGCAGGGGGCCCTTTGAACACTGAAGCTTTCTTT
-,TRBV5-1,TRBJ1-6,TRBD1,CASSQSRGPRSPLHF,TGCGCCAGCAGCCAATCCAGGGGGCCAAGATCACCCCTCCACTTT